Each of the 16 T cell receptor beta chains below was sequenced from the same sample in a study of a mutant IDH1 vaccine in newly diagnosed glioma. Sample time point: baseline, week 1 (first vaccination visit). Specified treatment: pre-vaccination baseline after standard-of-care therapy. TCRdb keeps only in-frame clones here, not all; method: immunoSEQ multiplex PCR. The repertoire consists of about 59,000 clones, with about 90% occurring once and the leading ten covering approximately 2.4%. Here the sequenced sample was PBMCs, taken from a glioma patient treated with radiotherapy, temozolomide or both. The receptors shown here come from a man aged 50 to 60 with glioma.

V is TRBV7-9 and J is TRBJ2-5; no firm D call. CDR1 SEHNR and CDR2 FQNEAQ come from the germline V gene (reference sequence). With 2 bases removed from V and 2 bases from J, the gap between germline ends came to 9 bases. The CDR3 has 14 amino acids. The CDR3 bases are TGTGCCAGCAGCTTACACAGCCGACAAGAGACCCAGTACTTC. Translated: CASSLHSRQETQYF.

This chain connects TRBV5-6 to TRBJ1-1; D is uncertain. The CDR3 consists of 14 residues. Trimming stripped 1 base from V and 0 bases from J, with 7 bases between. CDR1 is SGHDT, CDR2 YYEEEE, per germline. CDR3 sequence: CASSLNSLNTEAFF. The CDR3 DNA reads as TGTGCCAGCAGCTTGAACTCGCTGAACACTGAAGCTTTCTTT.

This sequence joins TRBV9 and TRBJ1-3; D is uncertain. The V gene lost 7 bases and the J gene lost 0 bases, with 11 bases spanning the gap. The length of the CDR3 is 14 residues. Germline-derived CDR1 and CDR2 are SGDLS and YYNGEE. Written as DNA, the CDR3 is TGTGCCAGCGGCTCGGGAGACTCTGGAAACACCATATATTTT. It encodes CASGSGDSGNTIYF.

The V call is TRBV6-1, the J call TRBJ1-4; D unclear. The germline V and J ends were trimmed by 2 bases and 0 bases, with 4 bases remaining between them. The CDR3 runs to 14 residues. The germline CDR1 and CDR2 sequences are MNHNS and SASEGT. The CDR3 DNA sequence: TGTGCCAGCAGTGAAAATCCAACTAATGAAAAACTGTTTTTT. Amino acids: CASSENPTNEKLFF.

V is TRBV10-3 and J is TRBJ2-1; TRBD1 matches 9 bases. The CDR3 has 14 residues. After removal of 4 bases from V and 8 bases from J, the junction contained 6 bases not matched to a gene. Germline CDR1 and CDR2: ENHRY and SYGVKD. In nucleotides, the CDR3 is TGTGCCATCAGTGGACAGGGGGATTGGTATGAGCAGTTCTTC. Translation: CAISGQGDWYEQFF.

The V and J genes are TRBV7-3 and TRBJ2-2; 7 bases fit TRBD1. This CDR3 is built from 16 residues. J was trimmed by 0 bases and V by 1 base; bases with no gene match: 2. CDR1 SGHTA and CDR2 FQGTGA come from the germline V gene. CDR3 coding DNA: TGTGCCAGCAGCTTAATGCAGGGGGCGAACACCGGGGAGCTGTTTTTT. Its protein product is CASSLMQGANTGELFF.

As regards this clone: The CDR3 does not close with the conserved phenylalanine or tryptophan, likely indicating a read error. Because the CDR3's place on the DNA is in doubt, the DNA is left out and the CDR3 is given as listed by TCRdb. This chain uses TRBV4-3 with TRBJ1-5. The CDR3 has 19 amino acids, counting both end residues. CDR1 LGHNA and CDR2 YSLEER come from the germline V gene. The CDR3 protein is CASSQGARMRSSISPSILY.

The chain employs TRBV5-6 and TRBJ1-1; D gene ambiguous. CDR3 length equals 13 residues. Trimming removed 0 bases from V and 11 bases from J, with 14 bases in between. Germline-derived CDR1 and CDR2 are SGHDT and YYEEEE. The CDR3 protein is CASSLVAGWVAFF. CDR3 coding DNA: TGTGCCAGCAGCTTGGTGGCGGGGTGGGTGGCTTTCTTT.

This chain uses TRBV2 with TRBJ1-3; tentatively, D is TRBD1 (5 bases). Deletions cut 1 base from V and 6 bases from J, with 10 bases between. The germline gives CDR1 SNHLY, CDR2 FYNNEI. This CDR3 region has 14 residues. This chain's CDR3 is CASSEVRVTNTIYF. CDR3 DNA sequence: TGTGCCAGCAGTGAAGTCAGGGTGACAAACACCATATATTTT. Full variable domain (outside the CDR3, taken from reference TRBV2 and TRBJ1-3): EPEVTQTPSHQVTQMGQEVILRCVPISNHLYFYWYRQILGQKVEFLVSFYNNEISEKSEIFDDQFSVERPDGSNFTLKIRSTKLEDSAMYFCASSEVRVTNTIYFGEGSWLTVV.

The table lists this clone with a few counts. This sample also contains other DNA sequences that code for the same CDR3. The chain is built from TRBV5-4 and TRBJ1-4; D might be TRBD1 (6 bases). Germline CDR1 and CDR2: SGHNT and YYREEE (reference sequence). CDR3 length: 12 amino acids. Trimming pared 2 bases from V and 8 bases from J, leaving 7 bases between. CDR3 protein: CASSLRGEKLFF. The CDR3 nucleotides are TGTGCCAGCAGCTTAAGGGGGGAAAAACTGTTTTTT.

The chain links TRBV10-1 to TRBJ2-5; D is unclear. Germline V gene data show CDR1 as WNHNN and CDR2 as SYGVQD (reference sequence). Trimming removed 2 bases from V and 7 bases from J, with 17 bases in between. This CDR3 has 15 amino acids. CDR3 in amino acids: CASSEVSDPDGTQYF. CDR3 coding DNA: TGCGCCAGCAGTGAGGTTTCGGACCCGGACGGGACCCAGTACTTC.

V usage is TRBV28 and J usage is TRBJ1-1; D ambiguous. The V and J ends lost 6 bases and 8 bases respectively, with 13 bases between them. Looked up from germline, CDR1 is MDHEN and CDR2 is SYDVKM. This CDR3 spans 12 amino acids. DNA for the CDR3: TGTGCCAGCAGCCCTGTATTTGAGGAAGCTTTCTTT. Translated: CASSPVFEEAFF.

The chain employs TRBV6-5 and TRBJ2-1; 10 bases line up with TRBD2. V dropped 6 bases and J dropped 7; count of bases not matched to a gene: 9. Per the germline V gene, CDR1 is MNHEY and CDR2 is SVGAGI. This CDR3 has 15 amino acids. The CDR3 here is CASSHSGRAWNEQFF. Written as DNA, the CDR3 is TGTGCCAGCAGCCACAGCGGGAGGGCCTGGAATGAGCAGTTCTTC.

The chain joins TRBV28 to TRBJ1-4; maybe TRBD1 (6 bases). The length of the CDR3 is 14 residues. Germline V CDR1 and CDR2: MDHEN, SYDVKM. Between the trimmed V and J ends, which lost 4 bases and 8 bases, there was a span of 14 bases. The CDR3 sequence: CASSSQGVREKLFF. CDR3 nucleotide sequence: TGTGCCAGCAGTTCACAGGGTGTTCGCGAAAAACTGTTTTTT.

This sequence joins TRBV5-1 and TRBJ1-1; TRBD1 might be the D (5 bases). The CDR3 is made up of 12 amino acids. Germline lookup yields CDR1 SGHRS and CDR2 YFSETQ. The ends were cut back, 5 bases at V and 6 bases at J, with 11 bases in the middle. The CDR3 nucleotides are TGCGCCAGCAGTAACCAGGGAGCTGAAGCTTTCTTT. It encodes CASSNQGAEAFF.

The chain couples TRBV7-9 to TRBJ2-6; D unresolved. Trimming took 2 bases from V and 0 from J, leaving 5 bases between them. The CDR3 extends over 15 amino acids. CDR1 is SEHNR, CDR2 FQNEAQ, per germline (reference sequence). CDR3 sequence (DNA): TGTGCCAGCAGCTTACGCGGCTCTGGGGCCAACGTCCTGACTTTC. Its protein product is CASSLRGSGANVLTF.